This T cell receptor beta chain comes out of a study of T cells in Graves' hyperthyroidism and ophthalmopathy. CDR3 length equals 15 residues. V dropped 4 bases and J dropped 10; count of bases not matched to a gene: 8. CDR1 and CDR2 (germline): LGHDT, YNNKEL (reference sequence). From RNA transcripts, TCR beta CDR3 regions were amplified. A first-round RT-PCR of the TCR CDR3 used the HTBI primer set. In TCRdb, the multiplex PCR reads were re-called with MiXCR into one record per CDR3 protein. The sample records 400,000 to 550,000 distinct CDR3 sequences, over 13% being singletons. This clonotype was seen more than once but under ten times.

The TCR was taken from a woman between 18 and 29 years old with Graves' hyperthyroidism. The genes are TRBV3-1 and TRBJ2-1, with TRBD2 matching over 12 bases. What was sequenced was blood. The CDR3 sequence is CASSPRTSGEGEQFF. In DNA form, the CDR3 reads TGTGCCAGCAGCCCCCGGACTAGCGGGGAGGGGGAGCAGTTCTTC.